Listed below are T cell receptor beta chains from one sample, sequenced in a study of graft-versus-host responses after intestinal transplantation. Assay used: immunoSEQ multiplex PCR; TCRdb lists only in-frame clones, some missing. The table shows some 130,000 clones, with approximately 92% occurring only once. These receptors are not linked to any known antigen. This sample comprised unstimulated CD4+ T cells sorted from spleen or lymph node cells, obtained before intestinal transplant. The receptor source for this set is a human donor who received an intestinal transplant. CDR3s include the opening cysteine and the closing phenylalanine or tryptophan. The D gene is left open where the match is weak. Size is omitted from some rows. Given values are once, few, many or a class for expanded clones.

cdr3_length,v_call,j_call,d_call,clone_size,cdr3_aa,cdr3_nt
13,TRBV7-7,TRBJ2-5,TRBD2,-,CASSETSWETQYF,TGTGCTAGCAGCGAGACTAGCTGGGAGACCCAGTACTTC
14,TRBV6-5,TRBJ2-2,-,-,CASTRESFTGELFF,TGTGCCAGTACCAGGGAATCGTTCACCGGGGAGCTGTTTTTT
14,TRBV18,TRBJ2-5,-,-,CASSPERYQETQYF,TGTGCCAGCTCACCAGAGAGGTACCAAGAGACCCAGTACTTC
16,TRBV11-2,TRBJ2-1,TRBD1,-,CASSLRQGRSYNEQFF,TGTGCCAGCAGCCTAAGACAGGGGCGATCCTACAATGAGCAGTTCTTC
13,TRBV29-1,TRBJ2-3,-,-,CSVGGRATDTQYF,TGCAGCGTTGGAGGCAGGGCCACAGATACGCAGTATTTT
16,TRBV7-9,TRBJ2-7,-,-,CASSLALGLSPYEQYF,TGTGCCAGCAGCTTAGCGCTCGGACTATCTCCCTACGAGCAGTACTTC
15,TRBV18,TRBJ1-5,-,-,CASSKGGGSNQPQHF,TGTGCCAGCTCAAAGGGAGGGGGGTCCAATCAGCCCCAGCATTTT
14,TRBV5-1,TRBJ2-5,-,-,CASSLGAGEKTQYF,TGCGCCAGCAGCTTGGGTGCAGGGGAGAAGACCCAGTACTTC
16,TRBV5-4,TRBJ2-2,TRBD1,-,CASSGTGVGKTGELFF,TGTGCCAGCAGCGGAACAGGGGTGGGAAAAACCGGGGAGCTGTTTTTT
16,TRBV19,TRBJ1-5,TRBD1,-,CASSGTGVYSNQPQHF,TGTGCCAGTTCCGGGACAGGGGTATATAGCAATCAGCCCCAGCATTTT
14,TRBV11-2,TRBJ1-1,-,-,CASSFGRTNTEAFF,TGTGCCAGCAGCTTCGGCAGGACGAACACTGAAGCTTTCTTT
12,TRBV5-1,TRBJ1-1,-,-,CASKLQDTEAFF,TGCGCCAGCAAGCTACAGGACACTGAAGCTTTCTTT
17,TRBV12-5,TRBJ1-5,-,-,CASGLDTGSLGNQPQHF,TGTGCTAGTGGTTTGGATACAGGGTCCTTAGGCAATCAGCCCCAGCATTTT
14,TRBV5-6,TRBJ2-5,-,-,CASSLVGGGETQYF,TGTGCCAGCAGCTTGGTAGGGGGAGGGGAGACCCAGTACTTC
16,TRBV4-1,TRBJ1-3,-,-,CASSQDWGVRGNTIYF,TGCGCCAGCAGCCAAGATTGGGGGGTACGGGGAAACACCATATATTTT
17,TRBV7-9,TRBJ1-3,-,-,CASSLFVIPISGNTIYF,TGTGCCAGCAGCTTATTCGTCATTCCCATCTCTGGAAACACCATATATTTT
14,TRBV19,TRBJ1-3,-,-,CASTPGARGNTIYF,TGTGCCAGTACTCCGGGGGCGCGAGGAAACACCATATATTTT
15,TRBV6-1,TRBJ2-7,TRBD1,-,CASSRAGTGVREQYF,TGTGCCAGCAGTAGGGCGGGGACAGGGGTGCGGGAGCAGTACTTC
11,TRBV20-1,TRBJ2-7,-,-,CSAAGRGEQYF,TGCAGTGCAGCCGGTAGAGGGGAGCAGTACTTC
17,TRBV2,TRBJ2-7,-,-,CASSLKGSSAISYEQYF,TGTGCCAGCAGTTTAAAAGGTTCTAGCGCCATCTCCTACGAGCAGTACTTC
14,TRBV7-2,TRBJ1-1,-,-,CASSLQGLNTEAFF,TGTGCCAGCAGCTTACAGGGATTGAACACTGAAGCTTTCTTT
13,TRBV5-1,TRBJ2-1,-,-,CASSFNYNNEQFF,TGCGCCAGCAGCTTCAATTACAACAATGAGCAGTTCTTC
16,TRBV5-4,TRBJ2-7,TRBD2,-,CASNLGGTSGSHEQYF,TGTGCCAGCAACCTGGGGGGGACTAGCGGGAGCCACGAGCAGTACTTC
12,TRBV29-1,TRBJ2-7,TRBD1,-,CSVLGQGDEQYF,TGCAGCGTTCTCGGACAGGGGGACGAGCAGTACTTC
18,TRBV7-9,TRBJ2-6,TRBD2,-,CASSFPGLAGSGANVLTF,TGTGCCAGCAGCTTCCCGGGACTAGCAGGCTCTGGGGCCAACGTCCTGACTTTC
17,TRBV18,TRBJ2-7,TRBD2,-,CASSPVRLAGYSYEQYF,TGTGCCAGCTCACCGGTCAGACTAGCGGGCTACTCCTACGAGCAGTACTTC
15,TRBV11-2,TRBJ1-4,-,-,CASSPGTSLNEKLFF,TGTGCCAGCAGCCCCGGGACTTCACTGAATGAAAAACTGTTTTTT
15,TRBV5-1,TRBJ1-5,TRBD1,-,CASSLGGTGDQPQHF,TGCGCCAGCAGCTTGGGGGGGACAGGGGATCAGCCCCAGCATTTT
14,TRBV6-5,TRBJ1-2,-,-,CASSYTIEIYGYTF,TGTGCCAGCAGTTACACCATTGAGATCTATGGCTACACCTTC
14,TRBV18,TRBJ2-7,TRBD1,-,CASSPRTGGDEQYF,TGTGCCAGCTCACCCAGGACAGGGGGGGACGAGCAGTACTTC
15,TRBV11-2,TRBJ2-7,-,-,CASSARQGSLYEQYF,TGTGCCAGCAGCGCCCGCCAGGGGTCCCTCTACGAGCAGTACTTC
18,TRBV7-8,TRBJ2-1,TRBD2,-,CASSLASGGGSSYNEQFF,TGTGCCAGCAGCTTAGCGTCGGGAGGAGGAAGCTCCTACAATGAGCAGTTCTTC
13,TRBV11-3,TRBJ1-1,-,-,CASSLSVNTEAFF,TGTGCCAGCAGCTTATCGGTGAACACTGAAGCTTTCTTT
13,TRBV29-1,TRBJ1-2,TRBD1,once,CSAWTGGDYGYTF,TGCAGCGCCTGGACAGGGGGGGACTATGGCTACACCTTC
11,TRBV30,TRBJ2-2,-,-,CAWRWDGELFF,TGTGCCTGGAGGTGGGACGGGGAGCTGTTTTTT
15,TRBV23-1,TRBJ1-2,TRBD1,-,CASSQFGTGNPGYTF,TGCGCCAGCAGTCAATTCGGGACAGGGAATCCTGGCTACACCTTC
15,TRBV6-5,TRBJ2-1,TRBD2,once,CASSYSRREVSIQFF,TGTGCCAGCAGTTATTCCCGGCGGGAGGTGTCAATTCAGTTCTTC
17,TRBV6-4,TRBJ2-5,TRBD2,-,CASSPHLPGLARETQYF,TGTGCCAGCAGCCCACATCTTCCGGGACTAGCGAGAGAGACCCAGTACTTC
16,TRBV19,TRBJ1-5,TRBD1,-,CASSTPTGASNQPQHF,TGTGCCAGTAGTACCCCGACAGGGGCTAGCAATCAGCCCCAGCATTTT
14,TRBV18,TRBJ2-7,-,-,CASSPPWGRYEQYF,TGTGCCAGCTCACCACCGTGGGGGAGGTACGAGCAGTACTTC
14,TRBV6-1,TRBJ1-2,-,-,CASSEGAGTNGYTF,TGTGCCAGCAGTGAAGGGGCCGGGACAAATGGCTACACCTTC
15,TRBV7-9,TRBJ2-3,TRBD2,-,CASSFGTSQTDTQYF,TGTGCCAGCAGCTTCGGGACTAGCCAAACGGATACGCAGTATTTT
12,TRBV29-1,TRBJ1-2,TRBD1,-,CSVQTGSYGYTF,TGCAGCGTGCAGACAGGGAGCTATGGCTACACCTTC
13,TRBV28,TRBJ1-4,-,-,CATTGWGNEKLFF,TGTGCCACCACAGGGTGGGGTAATGAAAAACTGTTTTTT
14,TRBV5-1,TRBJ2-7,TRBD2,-,CASSLVAGVYEQYF,TGCGCCAGCAGCTTGGTGGCGGGAGTCTACGAGCAGTACTTC
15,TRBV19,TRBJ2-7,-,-,CASSLSAQGNYEQYF,TGTGCCAGTAGCCTATCAGCGCAGGGCAACTACGAGCAGTACTTC
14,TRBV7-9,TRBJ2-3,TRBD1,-,CASSSFFRGNTQYF,TGTGCCAGCAGCTCCTTTTTCAGGGGGAATACGCAGTATTTT
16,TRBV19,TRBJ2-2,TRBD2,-,CAGQYGTNPNTGELFF,TGTGCCGGACAATACGGGACTAACCCTAACACCGGGGAGCTGTTTTTT
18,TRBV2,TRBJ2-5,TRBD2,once,CASSGNSGFRGDQETQYF,TGTGCCAGCAGTGGTAACTCAGGGTTTCGGGGGGACCAAGAGACCCAGTACTTC